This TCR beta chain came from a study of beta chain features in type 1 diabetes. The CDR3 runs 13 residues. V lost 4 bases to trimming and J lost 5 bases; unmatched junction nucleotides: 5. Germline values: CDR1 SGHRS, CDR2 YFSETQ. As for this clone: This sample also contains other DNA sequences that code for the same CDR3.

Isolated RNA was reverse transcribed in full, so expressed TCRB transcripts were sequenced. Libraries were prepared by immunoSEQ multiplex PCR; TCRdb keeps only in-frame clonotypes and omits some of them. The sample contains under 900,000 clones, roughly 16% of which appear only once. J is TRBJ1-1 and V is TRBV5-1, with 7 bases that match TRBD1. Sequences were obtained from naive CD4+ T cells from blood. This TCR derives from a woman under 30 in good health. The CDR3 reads CASSLDRDTEAFF. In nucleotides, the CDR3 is TGCGCCAGCAGCCTAGACAGGGATACTGAAGCTTTCTTT.